A selection of T cell receptor beta chains follows, all from one sample in a study of T cells after yellow fever vaccination. TCRdb used MiXCR to reprocess the 5' RACE reads, holding one entry per CDR3 protein. The data hold about 340,000 distinct CDR3 sequences, with approximately 13% observed a single time. Sample: CD4+ T cells sorted from PBMCs, taken 15 days after the yellow fever booster vaccination. The receptors stem from a young man who received the YFV17D yellow fever vaccine. Both conserved end residues are part of each CDR3. A D gene is named only where the DNA matches it firmly. Expanded clones are given a class, and other clones once, few, many or no size at all.

>TRBD1|TRBV12-3/TRBV12-4|TRBJ1-4|many
TGTGCCAGCAGCCCGGGGGACAGGCCGGGTATCAAACTGTTTTTT
CASSPGDRPGIKLFF
>NA|TRBV6-2/TRBV6-3|TRBJ1-1|many
TGTGCCAGCAGTTACCCACTGGACGGGAACACTGAAGCTTTCTTT
CASSYPLDGNTEAFF
>TRBD2|TRBV7-6|TRBJ2-1|many
TGTGCCAGCAGCTTAGGACTAGCGGACAACAATGAGCAGTTCTTC
CASSLGLADNNEQFF
>NA|TRBV5-1|TRBJ1-2|NA
TGCGCCAGCAGCTTGTCCGACCCCCGAGTTGATGGCTACACCTTC
CASSLSDPRVDGYTF
>TRBD1|TRBV4-3|TRBJ2-5|NA
TGCGCCAGCAGCCAAGATTACAGGGGGACCCAGTACTTC
CASSQDYRGTQYF
>NA|TRBV7-2|TRBJ1-5|few
TGTGCCAGCGGCCAGGCGAATAGTCAGCCCCAGCATTTT
CASGQANSQPQHF
>NA|TRBV7-2|TRBJ1-2|NA
TGTGCCAGCAGCTTAGTCGGCGTCGAGGCAGCTCACTATGGCTACACCTTC
CASSLVGVEAAHYGYTF
>TRBD2|TRBV5-1|TRBJ2-3|many
TGCGCCAGCAGCTTGGGACTAGCGGGGGCTGGCACAGATACGCAGTATTTT
CASSLGLAGAGTDTQYF
>TRBD2|TRBV2|TRBJ2-2|NA
TGTGCCAGCAAGCCAGCGGGGGGTACCGGGGAGCTGTTTTTT
CASKPAGGTGELFF
>TRBD1|TRBV18|TRBJ2-6|NA
TGTGCCAGCTCACGACAGGGATCGTTAACTGGGGCCAACGTCCTGACTTTC
CASSRQGSLTGANVLTF
>NA|TRBV6-5|TRBJ2-3|NA
TGTGCCAGCAGTTACGGAGGGGGCGTTTTATCCGCAGATACGCAGTATTTT
CASSYGGGVLSADTQYF